This T cell receptor (beta chain) is from a study of blood T cell repertoires in COVID-19. Study at large: COVID-19 samples from acute and convalescent phases originated in the United States, Italy and Spain. Sources were T cells, B-cell-depleted T cells, or PBMCs; the material itself was cDNA or gDNA.

Original data processing: How many nucleated cells were present was estimated from reference gene primer amplification. TCRdb's table, derived via immunoSEQ multiplex PCR, lists solely in-frame clones and lacks some. V, J and clone size are taken as reported in that table, and D and trimming were inferred from the DNA itself. Of some 100,000 clones in the sample, approximately 88% are singletons; the top ten hold 3% to 4%. This clone came up once. The length of the CDR3 is 13 residues. Between the trimmed V and J ends, which lost 1 base and 4 bases, there was a span of 7 bases. CDR1 and CDR2 from the germline V gene are LGHDT and YNNKEL (reference sequence).

This chain links TRBV3-1 (or the pseudogene TRBV3-2) with TRBJ1-1; D gene unclear. This clonotype was sampled from a woman between 70 and 85 years old with acute or convalescent COVID-19. The sequencing sample was made of peripheral blood. The CDR3 coding sequence is TGTGCCAGCAGCCAAGTATCCGTCACTGAAGCTTTCTTT. The encoded protein is CASSQVSVTEAFF.